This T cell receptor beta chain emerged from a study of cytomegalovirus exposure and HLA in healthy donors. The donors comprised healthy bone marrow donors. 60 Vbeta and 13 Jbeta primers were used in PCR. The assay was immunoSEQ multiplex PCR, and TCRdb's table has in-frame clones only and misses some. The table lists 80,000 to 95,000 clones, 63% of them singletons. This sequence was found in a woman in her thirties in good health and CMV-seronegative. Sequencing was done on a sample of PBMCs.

CDR3 DNA: TGTGCCAGCAGCTTAACATTTCTCACTGAAGCTTTCTTT. Its translation is CASSLTFLTEAFF. This sequence joins TRBV7-2 and TRBJ1-1; D is uncertain. This CDR3 spans 13 amino acids. The germline CDR1 and CDR2 sequences are SGHTA and FQGNSA. Trimming removed 2 bases at V and 4 bases at J, with 8 bases between.